The 15 T cell receptor beta chains reported below all come from one sample, sequenced in a study of metastatic and nonmetastatic thyroid tumors. Through MiXCR, TCRdb re-clonotyped the PCR reads. Of 21,000 or so clones listed, 15% to 18% were seen once; the top ten hold more than 35%. Thyroid surgery took place with no prior treatment in any patient. The source material was blood. These receptors all come from a female donor with papillary thyroid cancer or a benign thyroid nodule (not recorded which). Some clones in this sample may be carry-over from other donors' samples.

This clone showed up many times. The V gene is TRBV20-1, the J gene TRBJ1-1; the match to TRBD1 covers 11 bases. The CDR3 spans 15 residues. J gave up 6 bases and V 3 bases, and 9 bases lay outside the gene matches. The germline V gene has CDR1 DFQATT and CDR2 SNEGSKA (reference sequence). The DNA for the CDR3 is TGCAGTGCTAGGGACAGGGGGCGTGGGGGCGCTGAAGCTTTCTTT. Protein product: CSARDRGRGGAEAFF.

Of note for this clone: Being one base from a much bigger clone, this may be a read error. The chain uses TRBV9 and TRBJ2-2; D could derive from TRBD1 or TRBD2 (5 bases each). CDR1 and CDR2 (germline): SGDLS, YYNGEE. This CDR3 comprises 12 residues. CDR3 nucleotides: TGTGCCAGCAGCGTAGGGGACGGGGAGCCGTTTTTT. Amino acid sequence: CASSVGDGEPFF.

This clone was detected only a few times. The CDR3 DNA is TGTGCCAGCAGCGAAATGGGTCAATTCGGGTTGGGAGAGCAGTACTTC. It specifies CASSEMGQFGLGEQYF. V and J are TRBV27 and TRBJ2-7; D gene unclear. The germline V gene encodes CDR1 MNHEY and CDR2 SMNVEV (reference sequence). This CDR3 has 16 amino acids. The ends were cut back, 6 bases at V and 7 bases at J, with 25 bases in the middle.

The J gene is TRBJ2-1, the V gene TRBV27, with D hard to call. This CDR3 is built from 12 residues. Trimming removed 2 bases from V and 7 bases from J, with 6 bases in between. CDR1 and CDR2 from the germline V gene are MNHEY and SMNVEV (reference sequence). DNA of the CDR3: TGTGCCAGCAGTTTAGACGGGAATGAGCAGTTCTTC. This gives the protein CASSLDGNEQFF.

The count of this clone is one. The V and J genes are TRBV20-1 and TRBJ2-4; unclear D gene. V was clipped by 2 bases and J by 3 bases, with 11 bases between them. Germline V CDR1 and CDR2: DFQATT, SNEGSKA (reference sequence). The CDR3 runs 14 residues. This CDR3 reads CSARFTSYKNIQYF. CDR3 DNA: TGCAGTGCTAGATTTACCTCGTACAAAAACATTCAGTACTTC.

Many counts were recorded for this clone. The J gene is TRBJ2-7, the V gene TRBV6-2 or TRBV6-3; D is unclear. This CDR3 is built from 12 residues. V lost 4 bases and J 6 bases, leaving 10 bases between the germline ends. CDR1 is MNHEY, CDR2 SVGEGT, per germline. In nucleotides, the CDR3 is TGTGCCAGCAGTTGGGCTCGTGTCGAGCAGTACTTC. It specifies CASSWARVEQYF.

At least ten counts were recorded for this clone. The rearrangement joins TRBV20-1 to TRBJ2-7; D is uncertain. This CDR3 spans 13 amino acids. V was shortened by 3 bases and J by 2 bases, with 11 bases between the two germline ends. Germline lookup yields CDR1 DFQATT and CDR2 SNEGSKA (reference sequence). CDR3 DNA: TGCAGTGCTAGCAGTCGGGCCGCCTACGAGCAGTACTTC. Translating it yields CSASSRAAYEQYF.

This clone was observed many times. The chain joins TRBV28 to TRBJ2-1; 11 bases match TRBD2. CDR1 and CDR2 (germline): MDHEN, SYDVKM. CDR3 length equals 16 residues. The V gene end was trimmed by 4 bases and the J gene end by 4 bases; junction bases not matched to a gene: 6. Written as DNA, the CDR3 is TGTGCCAGCAGTTCGCTAGCGGGAGGACTTTACAATGAGCAGTTCTTC. It encodes CASSSLAGGLYNEQFF.

This clone was counted ten times or more. This rearrangement joins TRBV24-1 to TRBJ2-3, with 8 bases matching TRBD2. The CDR3 runs 16 residues. Trimming at V came to 5 bases and at J to 1 base, leaving 7 bases not matched to a gene. Germline CDR1 reads KGHDR; CDR2 reads SFDVKD. The CDR3 here is CATSAAVAGRTDTQYF. CDR3 coding DNA: TGTGCCACCAGTGCTGCGGTAGCGGGGCGCACAGATACGCAGTATTTT.

This chain joins TRBV20-1 and TRBJ2-5, with 8 bases fitting TRBD1. The DNA end is more similar to TRBJ2-1, so the J call may be wrong. The CDR3 consists of 14 residues. Germline V lookup: CDR1 DFQATT, CDR2 SNEGSKA (reference sequence). This CDR3 reads CSARDQGAGNEQFF. The CDR3, as DNA: TGCAGTGCTAGAGATCAGGGGGCTGGGAATGAGCAGTTCTTC.

This clone was seen repeatedly, ten times or more. The chain recombines TRBV5-1 with TRBJ2-2; D gene unclear. This CDR3 spans 15 amino acids. CDR1 and CDR2 (germline): SGHRS, YFSETQ. V was trimmed by 0 bases and J by 0 bases, leaving 6 bases between them. CDR3 bases: TGCGCCAGCAGCTTGGATGGGCCGAACACCGGGGAGCTGTTTTTT. Translation gives CASSLDGPNTGELFF.

Many counts were recorded for this clone. The V and J genes are TRBV27 and TRBJ2-7, with a weak D call TRBD2 (7 bases). Germline CDR1 MNHEY, CDR2 SMNVEV (reference sequence). V shed 0 bases and J shed 2 bases, with 11 bases lying between them. The CDR3 runs to 15 residues. The CDR3: CASSLSRGGPYEQYF. The CDR3 DNA reads as TGTGCCAGCAGTTTATCTAGGGGGGGACCCTACGAGCAGTACTTC.

In this sample, this clone turned up many times. This chain links TRBV30 with TRBJ2-5; possible D gene TRBD1, 6 bases. Germline V gene lookup returns CDR1 GTSNPN and CDR2 SVGIG (reference sequence). The length of the CDR3 is 15 residues. V lost 3 bases, J lost 3 bases, and 17 bases lay in between. CDR3 in DNA: TGTGCCTGGAGCAGAACTACAGGGATAAAAGAGACCCAGTACTTC. Translating gives CAWSRTTGIKETQYF.

The sample holds one count of this clone. The rearrangement uses TRBV4-2 and TRBJ1-5; no definite D call. V was pared by 0 bases and J by 3 bases, with 18 bases between. Germline CDR1 and CDR2: LGHNA and YNFKEQ. CDR3 length equals 18 residues. CDR3 nucleotides: TGTGCCAGCAGCCAAGAGCCGGCCGGAAAGGGCTCCAATCAGCCCCAGCATTTT. Translated: CASSQEPAGKGSNQPQHF.

Many counts were recorded for this clone. Here the CDR3 reads CSALQGRGTQYF. The CDR3 DNA follows: TGCAGTGCTTTGCAGGGACGGGGGACCCAGTACTTC. The chain is built from TRBV20-1 and TRBJ2-5, with D perhaps TRBD1 or TRBD2 (5 bases each). CDR1 DFQATT and CDR2 SNEGSKA come from the germline V gene (reference sequence). The CDR3 runs 12 residues. Trimming shortened V by 5 bases and J by 7 bases, and 14 bases separated the two germline ends.